This T cell receptor (beta chain) originates from a study of cytotoxic CD8 clonotypes in ibrutinib-treated CLL. Genomic DNA in a quantity of about 2.2 micrograms was derived from cryopreserved PBMCs for TCR beta libraries. Assay used: immunoSEQ multiplex PCR; TCRdb lists only in-frame clones, some missing. Of nearly 15,000 clones listed, 55% to 80% were seen once; the top ten hold roughly 13%. This CDR3 region has 15 residues. Germline CDR1 reads SGHRS; CDR2 reads YFSETQ. Study-level findings and limits: Public clonotypes, rarely seen, contracted or held steady on treatment. Clonality grew at ibrutinib response; at progression, it decreased back toward baseline.

Points on this clone: Antigen unknown. A read error may produce the germline difference seen at one junction end.

Sequencing used PBMCs, obtained before ibrutinib treatment. The rearrangement links TRBV5-1 to TRBJ1-2; D might be TRBD1 (5 bases). The TCR was taken from a human donor with chronic lymphocytic leukemia. The CDR3 here is CASSGQGVEFYGYTF. CDR3 coding DNA: TGTGCCAGCAGCGGGCAGGGCGTGGAGTTTTATGGCTACACCTTC.